Presented here are 24 T cell receptor beta chains from one specimen sequenced in a study of T cells in Graves' hyperthyroidism and ophthalmopathy. TCR beta CDR3 regions were amplified from RNA transcripts. The HTBI primer set served for first-round RT-PCR of the TCR CDR3. TCRdb fed the multiplex PCR reads into MiXCR, producing one record per CDR3 protein. The sample includes approximately 210,000 distinct CDR3 sequences, under 20% of them seen just once. Sample: blood. The receptors were gathered from a man aged 45 to 65 with Graves' hyperthyroidism.

This clonotype was counted at least ten times. The chain recombines TRBV3-1 with TRBJ2-7; TRBD2 matches at 9 bases. The CDR3 spans 14 residues. Germline values: CDR1 LGHDT, CDR2 YNNKEL (reference sequence). V was pared by 1 base and J by 5 bases, with 3 bases of the junction left unmatched. The CDR3 coding sequence is TGTGCCAGCAGCCAAGCGTTAGCGGGAGACGAGCAGTACTTC. Its translation: CASSQALAGDEQYF.

This clonotype was picked up a small number of times. The rearrangement links TRBV18 to TRBJ2-5, with a possible D match to TRBD1 (5 bases). CDR1 and CDR2 (germline): KGHSH, LQKENI. The CDR3 has 14 amino acids. V was pared by 3 bases and J by 5 bases, with 13 bases between. CDR3: CASSPSGFQETQYF. The CDR3 region has the DNA TGTGCCAGCTCACCTTCAGGGTTCCAGGAGACCCAGTACTTC.

DNA for the CDR3: TGCAGTGCTAGCGGTCGCCTGAGGGAGCAGTACTTC. Amino acids: CSASGRLREQYF. The chain links TRBV20-1 to TRBJ2-7; no firm D call. Germline V gene sequence: CDR1 DFQATT, CDR2 SNEGSKA (reference sequence). The length of the CDR3 is 12 residues. Trimming shortened V by 3 bases and J by 7 bases, and 13 bases separated the two germline ends.

This clonotype was found many times. The V and J genes are TRBV12-5 and TRBJ1-1; possible D gene TRBD1, 6 bases. The CDR3 totals 14 residues. Germline loops: CDR1 LGHNT, CDR2 FRNRAP. With 6 bases removed from V and 4 bases from J, the gap between germline ends came to 15 bases. CDR3 residues: CASGTRGGITEAFF. The DNA of the CDR3 is TGTGCTAGTGGGACCAGGGGAGGGATCACTGAAGCTTTCTTT.

This clonotype was seen only a few times. The rearrangement joins TRBV12-3 or TRBV12-4 to TRBJ2-7, with 8 positions matching TRBD1. CDR3 length: 15 amino acids. The J segment lost 4 bases and the V segment lost 1 base, leaving 6 bases of the junction unmatched. This CDR3 reads CASSLETGVEYEQYF. CDR3 nucleotide sequence: TGTGCCAGCAGTTTAGAGACAGGGGTTGAGTACGAGCAGTACTTC.

This clonotype was counted only a few times. The chain has TRBV7-2 and TRBJ2-4; TRBD2 matches 11 bases. Germline loops: CDR1 SGHTA, CDR2 FQGNSA. V dropped 0 bases and J dropped 7; count of bases not matched to a gene: 14. The length of the CDR3 is 19 residues. This CDR3 is CASSLALRLAGPTSNIQYF. In DNA, the CDR3 is TGTGCCAGCAGCTTAGCCCTAAGACTAGCGGGACCAACGAGCAACATTCAGTACTTC.

This clonotype was picked up a small number of times. V gene TRBV27 combines with J gene TRBJ1-6; D perhaps matches TRBD1 (5 bases). Germline-derived CDR1 and CDR2 are MNHEY and SMNVEV (reference sequence). Trimming shortened V by 6 bases and J by 10 bases, and 13 bases separated the two germline ends. CDR3 length: 13 residues. The CDR3 sequence: CASSRDFHSPLHF. The CDR3 coding sequence is TGTGCCAGCAGCCGGGACTTTCACTCACCCCTCCACTTT.

The rearrangement links TRBV12-3 or TRBV12-4 to TRBJ1-1; TRBD1 might be the D (5 bases). CDR3 length: 13 amino acids. V lost 5 bases and J lost 4, with 11 bases in between. The DNA for the CDR3 is TGTGCCAGCAGTCACCGACAGAGCACTGAAGCTTTCTTT. Protein: CASSHRQSTEAFF.

The sample holds a few counts of this clonotype. The CDR3 nucleotides read TGCGCCAGCAGCTTTGGTTTCCTAGCGGGAGAAAGAGGGACCGGGGAGCTGTTTTTT. It codes for CASSFGFLAGERGTGELFF. The V gene is TRBV5-1, the J gene TRBJ2-2; 10 bases align to TRBD2. V gave up 2 bases and J gave up 5 bases; unmatched junction bases: 15. The CDR3 has 19 amino acids. Germline CDR1 and CDR2: SGHRS and YFSETQ.

This clonotype was counted a few times. The rearrangement uses TRBV10-1 and TRBJ2-7; D perhaps matches TRBD2 (5 bases). This CDR3 contains 15 residues. Germline V gene data show CDR1 as WNHNN and CDR2 as SYGVQD (reference sequence). V lost 5 bases and J 3 bases, leaving 17 bases between the germline ends. The CDR3 nucleotides are TGCGCCAGCAGTTTACCGGGATTACTTTTCTACGAGCAGTACTTC. Protein: CASSLPGLLFYEQYF.

There are a few counts of this clonotype. The chain's CDR3 is CASSIHSSYNSPLHF. CDR3 coding DNA: TGTGCCAGCAGCATACACAGCTCCTATAATTCACCCCTCCACTTT. The V call is TRBV11-2, the J call TRBJ1-6; D gene unclear. The CDR3 consists of 15 residues. V was pared by 5 bases and J by 0 bases, with 8 bases between. The germline gives CDR1 SGHAT, CDR2 FQNNGV.

J is TRBJ2-5 and V is TRBV4-1; D is unresolved. The CDR3 runs 13 residues. Germline CDR1 MGHRA, CDR2 YSYEKL. The germline V and J ends were trimmed by 5 bases and 5 bases, with 12 bases remaining between them. The CDR3 reads CASSSVAWETQYF. The CDR3 DNA is TGCGCCAGCAGCTCGGTGGCATGGGAGACCCAGTACTTC.

There are many counts of this clonotype. The V call is TRBV12-3 or TRBV12-4, the J call TRBJ2-1, with 8 bases matching TRBD2. Trimming cost V 6 bases and J 5 bases; bases outside gene matches: 9. The CDR3 totals 15 residues. This chain's CDR3 is CASSPSGRGHNEQFF. In DNA form, the CDR3 reads TGTGCCAGCAGCCCCTCCGGGAGGGGTCACAATGAGCAGTTCTTC.

This clonotype was counted only a few times. The rearrangement joins TRBV5-1 to TRBJ2-3, with D hard to call. Germline V gene lookup returns CDR1 SGHRS and CDR2 YFSETQ. V lost 2 bases and J lost 4, with 14 bases in between. The CDR3 length is 15 residues. The CDR3 DNA reads as TGCGCCAGCAGCTTATACTCCGACACCTCAGATACGCAGTATTTT. This gives the protein CASSLYSDTSDTQYF. Full variable domain (remainder filled in from reference TRBV5-1 and TRBJ2-3): KAGVTQTPRYLIKTRGQQVTLSCSPISGHRSVSWYQQTPGQGLQFLFEYFSETQRNKGNFPGRFSGRQFSNSRSEMNVSTLELGDSALYLCASSLYSDTSDTQYFGPGTRLTVL.

This clonotype was recorded many times. The chain couples TRBV29-1 to TRBJ2-1, with no clear D. The CDR3 has 13 residues. V lost 5 bases to trimming and J lost 0 bases, with 8 bases between them. Germline V gene sequence: CDR1 SQVTM, CDR2 ANQGSEA. The CDR3 DNA follows: TGCAGCGTTCTGATCAGCTCCTACAATGAGCAGTTCTTC. Its translation: CSVLISSYNEQFF.

This clonotype was recorded at least ten times. The chain links TRBV2 to TRBJ2-7; D not certain. Trimming shortened V by 10 bases and J by 4 bases, and 14 bases separated the two germline ends. Germline V CDR1 and CDR2: SNHLY, FYNNEI. The CDR3 sequence is 12 residues long. The DNA of the CDR3 is TGTGCCACCTCGTCGTCGGGTTACGAGCAGTACTTC. Translation gives CATSSSGYEQYF.

This clonotype was recorded at least ten times. The chain carries TRBV11-2 and TRBJ2-3, with 12 positions matching TRBD2. The CDR3 spans 15 residues. Germline CDR1 SGHAT, CDR2 FQNNGV. Trimming cost V 1 base and J 8 bases; bases outside gene matches: 4. This chain's CDR3 is CASSLARGLAGTQYF. The CDR3 bases are TGTGCCAGCAGCTTAGCTCGGGGACTAGCGGGTACGCAGTATTTT.

On this clonotype itself: The CDR3 carries no conserved terminal phenylalanine or tryptophan, so it likely arises from a read error. The chain joins TRBV29-1 to TRBJ2-1; D is possibly TRBD1 (5 bases). Per germline, CDR1 SQVTM and CDR2 ANQGSEA. This CDR3 has 13 amino acids. V was cut by 7 bases and J by 3 bases, with 13 bases left in between. DNA for the CDR3: TGCAGCGGGGGCCCCGTGGGCTACAATGAGCAGTTCCTC. As protein: CSGGPVGYNEQFL.

In this sample, this clonotype turned up many times. The CDR3 region has the DNA TGTGCCAGCAGTTTAGCGGGACGAGCCTACAATGAGCAGTTCTTC. Its protein product is CASSLAGRAYNEQFF. The rearrangement uses TRBV28 and TRBJ2-1; TRBD2 is a possible D gene (6 bases). The germline gives CDR1 MDHEN, CDR2 SYDVKM. V lost 2 bases, J lost 2 bases, and 10 bases lay in between. The length of the CDR3 is 15 residues. The full variable domain, in which reference TRBV28 and TRBJ2-1 provide the parts outside the CDR3, is DVKVTQSSRYLVKRTGEKVFLECVQDMDHENMFWYRQDPGLGLRLIYFSYDVKMKEKGDIPEGYSVSREKKERFSLILESASTNQTSMYLCASSLAGRAYNEQFFGPGTRLTVL.

This clonotype came up many times. CDR3 nucleotide sequence: TGTGCCAGCAGCGAAAATGGACAGGGTATAGAGACCCAGTACTTC. Translating it yields CASSENGQGIETQYF. The genes are TRBV2 and TRBJ2-5, with TRBD1 identical over 8 bases. Germline V gene lookup returns CDR1 SNHLY and CDR2 FYNNEI. V gave up 6 bases and J gave up 4 bases; unmatched junction bases: 10. CDR3 length equals 15 residues. The full variable domain, with the rest looked up from reference TRBV2 and TRBJ2-5, is EPEVTQTPSHQVTQMGQEVILRCVPISNHLYFYWYRQILGQKVEFLVSFYNNEISEKSEIFDDQFSVERPDGSNFTLKIRSTKLEDSAMYFCASSENGQGIETQYFGPGTRLLVL.

This clonotype has more than one count but fewer than ten. V usage is TRBV11-2 and J usage is TRBJ2-5; TRBD1 matches 10 bases. The CDR3 is made up of 14 amino acids. V shed 8 bases and J 5 bases; nucleotides not matched to a gene: 8. The germline V gene has CDR1 SGHAT and CDR2 FQNNGV. CDR3 sequence reads: CASLPGTGVETQYF. Here the CDR3 DNA reads TGTGCCAGCCTACCCGGGACAGGGGTCGAGACCCAGTACTTC.

This clonotype was seen many times. The chain couples TRBV3-1 to TRBJ1-2; perhaps TRBD1 as D (5 bases). This CDR3 has 15 amino acids. Germline CDR1 and CDR2: LGHDT and YNNKEL (reference sequence). Deletions cut 4 bases from V and 3 bases from J, with 15 bases between. The CDR3 coding sequence is TGTGCCAGCAGCCTCCAACCTCTGACAGACTATGGCTACACCTTC. Translating it yields CASSLQPLTDYGYTF. Complete variable domain (other parts from reference TRBV3-1 and TRBJ1-2): DTAVSQTPKYLVTQMGNDKSIKCEQNLGHDTMYWYKQDSKKFLKIMFSYNNKELIINETVPNRFSPKSPDKAHLNLHINSLELGDSAVYFCASSLQPLTDYGYTFGSGTRLTVV.

The rearrangement joins TRBV10-2 to TRBJ1-4; no definite D call. This CDR3 has 13 residues. The V gene's germline CDR1 is WSHSY and CDR2 SAAADI. Trimming removed 8 bases at V and 3 bases at J, with 10 bases between. The CDR3 loop reads CASGRMANEKLFF. The CDR3 nucleotides read TGCGCCAGCGGAAGGATGGCTAATGAAAAACTGTTTTTT.

The V and J genes are TRBV19 and TRBJ1-2; D might be TRBD1 (5 bases). Germline V gene sequence: CDR1 LNHDA, CDR2 SQIVND (reference sequence). This CDR3 region has 15 residues. Trimming pared 5 bases from V and 4 bases from J, leaving 17 bases between. CDR3 bases: TGTGCCAGTAGTGCGCGCGGGGGAACTGTCTATGGCTACACCTTC. It translates to CASSARGGTVYGYTF.